Below, 10 T cell receptor beta chains from the same sample are listed, as sequenced in a study of long-term antiretroviral therapy in people with HIV. The assay used was immunoSEQ (version v3.0), run at survey level. Using immunoSEQ multiplex PCR, the repertoire was profiled, and TCRdb retains in-frame clones only, with some absent. The repertoire includes more than 35,000 clones, about 88% of them detected once, and around 3.9% sits in the top ten. The source was unsorted PBMCs, collected just before starting antiretroviral therapy. These receptors all come from a woman aged 18-29 years with HIV.

The chain joins TRBV27 to TRBJ2-7; D is unresolved. Germline V gene sequence: CDR1 MNHEY, CDR2 SMNVEV (reference sequence). The CDR3 runs 14 residues. Trimming pared 0 bases from V and 6 bases from J, leaving 12 bases between. The CDR3 sequence: CASSLSSGLGEQYF. In DNA form, the CDR3 reads TGTGCCAGCAGTTTATCGTCTGGTTTAGGCGAGCAGTACTTC.

The chain couples TRBV20-1 to TRBJ1-1; TRBD1 is a possible D gene (5 bases). The CDR3 loop spans 11 amino acids. Germline loops: CDR1 DFQATT, CDR2 SNEGSKA (reference sequence). With 4 bases removed from V and 3 bases from J, the gap between germline ends came to 6 bases. CDR3 residues: CSATGYTEAFF. CDR3 coding DNA: TGCAGTGCTACAGGGTACACTGAAGCTTTCTTT.

The chain couples TRBV19 to TRBJ2-2; 10 bases align to TRBD1. The CDR3 loop spans 16 amino acids. The germline V gene has CDR1 LNHDA and CDR2 SQIVND (reference sequence). The ends lost 9 bases at V and 5 bases at J; junction bases unmatched: 12. CDR3 region: CASLRPGTGDTGELFF. The CDR3 coding sequence is TGTGCCAGCCTCAGACCTGGGACAGGGGATACCGGGGAGCTGTTTTTT.

The chain recombines TRBV5-1 with TRBJ2-7; TRBD1 might be the D (6 bases). V lost 1 base to trimming and J lost 1 base, with 21 bases between them. The CDR3 consists of 18 residues. Germline values: CDR1 SGHRS, CDR2 YFSETQ. The CDR3 bases are TGCGCCAGCAGCTTGAATAGCGCCGGAGCAGGGGTATCCTACGAGCAGTACTTC. As protein: CASSLNSAGAGVSYEQYF.

The genes are TRBV10-1 and TRBJ2-3; tentative D call: TRBD2 (5 bases). The V end lost 5 bases, the J end lost 5 bases, and 17 bases lay between the germline ends. Germline values: CDR1 WNHNN, CDR2 SYGVQD (reference sequence). There are 15 residues in the CDR3. The CDR3 protein is CASSQHAIRGDTQYF. The CDR3 nucleotides are TGCGCCAGCAGTCAACACGCAATCCGGGGAGATACGCAGTATTTT.

This chain uses TRBV10-3 with TRBJ2-1, with no clear D. This CDR3 has 14 residues. V was shortened by 3 bases and J by 4 bases, with 10 bases between the two germline ends. Per the germline V gene, CDR1 is ENHRY and CDR2 is SYGVKD. CDR3 residues: CAISDRPEYNEQFF. Here the CDR3 DNA reads TGTGCCATCAGTGATAGGCCAGAATACAATGAGCAGTTCTTC.

The gene calls are TRBV12-5 and TRBJ1-1; D is unclear. The CDR3 sequence is 12 residues long. Germline loops: CDR1 LGHNT, CDR2 FRNRAP. Trimming left V 1 base short and J 5 bases short, with 5 bases between. The CDR3 sequence is CASGLGGTEAFF. The CDR3 DNA follows: TGTGCTAGTGGTTTGGGGGGAACTGAAGCTTTCTTT.

This clone was picked up a small number of times. This sequence joins TRBV6-1 and TRBJ2-1; D is perhaps TRBD2 (5 bases). Trimming stripped 2 bases from V and 4 bases from J, with 9 bases between. Per the germline V gene, CDR1 is MNHNS and CDR2 is SASEGT. This CDR3 contains 14 residues. The CDR3 DNA reads as TGTGCCAGCAGTGAAAAGCGGAGTTACAATGAGCAGTTCTTC. This codes for CASSEKRSYNEQFF.

The chain links TRBV5-8 to TRBJ1-5; D uncertain. The CDR3 sequence is 15 residues long. Trimming stripped 0 bases from V and 6 bases from J, with 13 bases between. CDR1 and CDR2 (germline): SGHTS, YDEGEE. As DNA, the CDR3 is TGTGCCAGCAGCTTGGTCCGGACTGGCAGTCAGCCCCAGCATTTT. Amino acid sequence: CASSLVRTGSQPQHF.

J is TRBJ1-2 and V is TRBV28; 10 positions match TRBD1. This CDR3 is built from 17 residues. The V and J ends lost 6 bases and 6 bases, in that order; junction bases with no gene match: 16. The germline V gene encodes CDR1 MDHEN and CDR2 SYDVKM. DNA for the CDR3: TGTGCCAGCAGACTAGGGGGTACCGGGGACAGGGGTAATGGCTACACCTTC. Residues: CASRLGGTGDRGNGYTF.